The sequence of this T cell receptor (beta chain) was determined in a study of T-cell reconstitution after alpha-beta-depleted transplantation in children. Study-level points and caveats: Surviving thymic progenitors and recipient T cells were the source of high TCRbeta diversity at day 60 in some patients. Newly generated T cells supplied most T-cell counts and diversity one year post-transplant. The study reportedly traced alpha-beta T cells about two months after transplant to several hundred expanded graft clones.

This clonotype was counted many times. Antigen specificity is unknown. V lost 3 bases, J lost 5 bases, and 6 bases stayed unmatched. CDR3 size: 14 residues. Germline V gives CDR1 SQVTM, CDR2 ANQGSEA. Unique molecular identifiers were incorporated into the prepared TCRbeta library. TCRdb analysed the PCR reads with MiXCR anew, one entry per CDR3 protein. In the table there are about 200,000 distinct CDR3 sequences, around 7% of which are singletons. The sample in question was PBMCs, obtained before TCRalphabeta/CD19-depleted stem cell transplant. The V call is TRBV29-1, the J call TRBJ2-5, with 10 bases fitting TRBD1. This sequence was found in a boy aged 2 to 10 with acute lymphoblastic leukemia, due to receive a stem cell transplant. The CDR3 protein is CSVEGQGFGETQYF. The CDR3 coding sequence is TGCAGCGTTGAGGGACAGGGGTTCGGCGAGACCCAGTACTTC. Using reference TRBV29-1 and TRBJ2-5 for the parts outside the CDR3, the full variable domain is SAVISQKPSRDICQRGTSLTIQCQVDSQVTMMFWYRQQPGQSLTLIATANQGSEATYESGFVIDKFPISRPNLTFSTLTVSNMSPEDSSIYLCSVEGQGFGETQYFGPGTRLLVL.